This T cell receptor beta chain was sequenced for a study of long-term antiretroviral therapy in people with HIV. On this clone itself: Its matching antigen is unknown.

Survey-level resolution applied to immunoSEQ assay v3.0. The assay was immunoSEQ multiplex PCR, and TCRdb's table has in-frame clones only and misses some. The sample yields about 20,000 clones, 87% seen once. Among participants with HIV, every one received treatment in the United States. CDR1 SGHNT and CDR2 YENEEA come from the germline V gene. The ends were cut back, 5 bases at V and 6 bases at J, with 11 bases in the middle. This CDR3 is 12 amino acids long. Study-wide findings and caveats: Blood dates from the mid-2000s to the late 2010s, possibly under older ART regimens. Whichever time point was examined, clones expanded before ART dominated the repertoire. Post-treatment diversity went higher with ART but stayed below transplant donor controls.

Sequenced material: unsorted PBMCs, taken 2.1 years after starting antiretroviral therapy. V and J are TRBV11-3 and TRBJ2-7; D call uncertain. The TCR originated in a man between 18 and 29 years old with HIV. The CDR3 nucleotides are TGTGCCAGCAGCCCACAGTCCGGCGAGCAGTACTTC. Translated: CASSPQSGEQYF.